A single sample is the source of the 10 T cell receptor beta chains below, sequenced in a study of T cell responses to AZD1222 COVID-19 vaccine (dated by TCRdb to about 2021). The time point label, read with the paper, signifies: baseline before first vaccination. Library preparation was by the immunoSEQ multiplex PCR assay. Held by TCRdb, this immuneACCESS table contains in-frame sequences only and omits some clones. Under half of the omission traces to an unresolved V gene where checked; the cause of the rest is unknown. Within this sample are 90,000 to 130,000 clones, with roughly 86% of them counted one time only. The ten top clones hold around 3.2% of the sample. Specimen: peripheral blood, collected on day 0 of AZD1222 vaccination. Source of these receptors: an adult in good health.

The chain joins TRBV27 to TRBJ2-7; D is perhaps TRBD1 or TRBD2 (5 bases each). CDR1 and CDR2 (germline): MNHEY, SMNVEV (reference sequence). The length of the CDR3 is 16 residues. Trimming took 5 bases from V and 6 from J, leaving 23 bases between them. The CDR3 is CASSPLPGQRESEQYF. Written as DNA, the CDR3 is TGTGCCAGCAGTCCTCTTCCAGGGCAGAGGGAATCCGAGCAGTACTTC.

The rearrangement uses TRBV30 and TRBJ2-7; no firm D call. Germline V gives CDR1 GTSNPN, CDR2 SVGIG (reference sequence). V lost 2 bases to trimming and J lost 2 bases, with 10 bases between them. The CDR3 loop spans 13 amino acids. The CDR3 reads CAWSTRLTYEQYF. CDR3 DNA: TGTGCCTGGAGTACCCGGCTAACCTACGAGCAGTACTTC.

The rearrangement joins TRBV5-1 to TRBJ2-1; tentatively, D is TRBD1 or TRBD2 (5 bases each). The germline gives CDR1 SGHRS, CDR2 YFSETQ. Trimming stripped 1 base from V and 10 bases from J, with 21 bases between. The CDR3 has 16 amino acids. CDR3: CASSLYLRWAGDEQFF. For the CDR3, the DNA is TGCGCCAGCAGCTTGTACTTGCGTTGGGCTGGGGACGAGCAGTTCTTC.

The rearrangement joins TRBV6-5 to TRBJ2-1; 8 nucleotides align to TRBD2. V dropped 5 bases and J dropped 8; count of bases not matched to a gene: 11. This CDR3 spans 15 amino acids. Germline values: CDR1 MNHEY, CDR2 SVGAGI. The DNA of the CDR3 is TGTGCCAGCAGTATCCCTGCGGGGGGTTTCCATGAGCAGTTCTTC. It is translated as CASSIPAGGFHEQFF.

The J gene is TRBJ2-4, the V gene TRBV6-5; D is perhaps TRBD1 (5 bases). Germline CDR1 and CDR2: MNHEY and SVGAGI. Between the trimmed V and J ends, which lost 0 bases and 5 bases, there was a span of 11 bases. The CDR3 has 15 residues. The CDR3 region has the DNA TGTGCCAGCAGTTACTCGACGGGCAGGGAAAACATTCAGTACTTC. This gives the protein CASSYSTGRENIQYF.

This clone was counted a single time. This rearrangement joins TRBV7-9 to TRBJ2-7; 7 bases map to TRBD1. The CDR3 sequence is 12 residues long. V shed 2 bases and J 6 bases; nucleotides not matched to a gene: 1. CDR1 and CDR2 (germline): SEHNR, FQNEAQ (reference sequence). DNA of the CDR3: TGTGCCAGCAGCTTAACAGGGGTCGAGCAGTACTTC. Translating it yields CASSLTGVEQYF.

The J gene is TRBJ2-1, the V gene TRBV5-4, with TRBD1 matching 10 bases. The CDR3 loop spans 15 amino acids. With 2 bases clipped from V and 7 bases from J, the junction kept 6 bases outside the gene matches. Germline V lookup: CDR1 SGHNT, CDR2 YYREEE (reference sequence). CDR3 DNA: TGTGCCAGCAGCTTCCCCGGACAGGGGGTAAATGAGCAGTTCTTC. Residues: CASSFPGQGVNEQFF.

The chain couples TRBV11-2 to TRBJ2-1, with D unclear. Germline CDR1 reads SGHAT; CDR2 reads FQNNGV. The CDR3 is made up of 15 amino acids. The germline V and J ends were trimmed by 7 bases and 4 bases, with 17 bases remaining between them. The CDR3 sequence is CASTPYFPAYNEQFF. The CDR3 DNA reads TGTGCCAGCACCCCCTACTTCCCTGCATACAATGAGCAGTTCTTC. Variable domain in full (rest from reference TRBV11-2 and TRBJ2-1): EAGVAQSPRYKIIEKRQSVAFWCNPISGHATLYWYQQILGQGPKLLIQFQNNGVVDDSQLPKDRFSAERLKGVDSTLKIQPAKLEDSAVYLCASTPYFPAYNEQFFGPGTRLTVL.

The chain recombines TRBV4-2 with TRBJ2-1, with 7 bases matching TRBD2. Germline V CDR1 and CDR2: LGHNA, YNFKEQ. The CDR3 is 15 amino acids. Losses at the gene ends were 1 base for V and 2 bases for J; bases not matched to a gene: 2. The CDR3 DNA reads TGTGCCAGCAGCCAAGGGCTAGCGGCCTACAATGAGCAGTTCTTC. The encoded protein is CASSQGLAAYNEQFF.

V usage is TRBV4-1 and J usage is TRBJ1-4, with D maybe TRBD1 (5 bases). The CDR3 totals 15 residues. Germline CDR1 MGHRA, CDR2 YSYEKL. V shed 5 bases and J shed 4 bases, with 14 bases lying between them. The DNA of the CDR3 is TGCGCCAGCAGCTCCCCGGGGAGGGGTAATGAAAAACTGTTTTTT. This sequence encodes CASSSPGRGNEKLFF.